The rows below give T cell receptor beta chains drawn from one sample of a study of T cell changes during pregnancy in multiple sclerosis. Only in-frame clones appear in the TCRdb table, and some are missing; sequencing was by immunoSEQ multiplex PCR. The table lists 70,000 to 80,000 clones, around 93% of them singletons. The sequenced sample was peripheral blood, obtained in the first trimester of pregnancy. These receptors were taken from a female donor with multiple sclerosis, enrolled in a pregnancy study. CDR3s include the opening cysteine and the closing phenylalanine or tryptophan. D genes are given only for firm matches. For some rows the clone size is stated as once, few or many, or as a class when expanded; others skip it.

d_gene: .
j_gene: TRBJ1-6
abundance: .
v_gene: TRBV5-5
CDR3nt: TGTGCCAGCAGTTCCGGACAGACGAATTCACCCCTCCACTTT
CDR3aa: CASSSGQTNSPLHF

d_gene: .
j_gene: TRBJ1-1
abundance: .
v_gene: TRBV5-8
CDR3nt: TGTGCCAGCAGCTTGAAGGAGGGTCAGGGCACTGAAGCTTTCTTT
CDR3aa: CASSLKEGQGTEAFF

d_gene: TRBD2
j_gene: TRBJ2-3
abundance: once
v_gene: TRBV9
CDR3nt: TGTGCCAGCGCAAAATTACGGGAGGGCCTCACAGATACGCAGTATTTT
CDR3aa: CASAKLREGLTDTQYF

d_gene: TRBD1
j_gene: TRBJ1-1
abundance: .
v_gene: TRBV7-3
CDR3nt: TGTGCCAGCAGCTTTCAGCCAGGGACAGGGATGAACACTGAAGCTTTCTTT
CDR3aa: CASSFQPGTGMNTEAFF

d_gene: TRBD1
j_gene: TRBJ1-2
abundance: .
v_gene: TRBV27
CDR3nt: TGTGCCAGCAGAGGGACAGGATTGTTCTATGGCTACACCTTC
CDR3aa: CASRGTGLFYGYTF

d_gene: .
j_gene: TRBJ1-1
abundance: .
v_gene: TRBV27
CDR3nt: TGTGCCAGCAGTCTTAGTAAGTACACTGAAGCTTTCTTT
CDR3aa: CASSLSKYTEAFF

d_gene: TRBD1
j_gene: TRBJ1-1
abundance: .
v_gene: TRBV7-3
CDR3nt: TGTGCCAGCAGCTATACAGGGGTTACTGAAGCTTTCTTT
CDR3aa: CASSYTGVTEAFF

d_gene: TRBD2
j_gene: TRBJ2-1
abundance: .
v_gene: TRBV7-8
CDR3nt: TGTGCCAGCAGCCCAGGGACTAGCACGGGTGAGCAGTTCTTC
CDR3aa: CASSPGTSTGEQFF

d_gene: TRBD1
j_gene: TRBJ1-5
abundance: .
v_gene: TRBV29-1
CDR3nt: TGCAGCGTTCGGACAGGGGGCAATCAGCCCCAGCATTTT
CDR3aa: CSVRTGGNQPQHF

d_gene: .
j_gene: TRBJ2-7
abundance: .
v_gene: TRBV2
CDR3nt: TGTGCCAGCAGTGAAGGTGCGGTTTTTACCTACGAGCAGTACTTC
CDR3aa: CASSEGAVFTYEQYF

d_gene: .
j_gene: TRBJ2-2
abundance: .
v_gene: TRBV5-1
CDR3nt: TGCGCCAGCAGCTTCGGGGGGCTGAACACCGGGGAGCTGTTTTTT
CDR3aa: CASSFGGLNTGELFF

d_gene: TRBD1
j_gene: TRBJ2-1
abundance: few
v_gene: TRBV27
CDR3nt: TGTGCCAGCAGTAGAGGACAGGGGAACTACAATGAGCAGTTCTTC
CDR3aa: CASSRGQGNYNEQFF

d_gene: .
j_gene: TRBJ1-1
abundance: .
v_gene: TRBV30
CDR3nt: TGTGCCTGGAGTGGTTACGGACTGGTCGGGGGTTTGAACACTGAAGCTTTCTTT
CDR3aa: CAWSGYGLVGGLNTEAFF

d_gene: .
j_gene: TRBJ2-2
abundance: once
v_gene: TRBV5-1
CDR3nt: TGCGCCAGCAGCTTAGATGGCACGAACACCGGGGAGCTGTTTTTT
CDR3aa: CASSLDGTNTGELFF

d_gene: TRBD1
j_gene: TRBJ1-1
abundance: .
v_gene: TRBV11-2
CDR3nt: TGTGCCAGCAGCCCTCTACACTTAAGGGGGCTGGTCGCTGAAGCTTTCTTT
CDR3aa: CASSPLHLRGLVAEAFF

d_gene: TRBD2
j_gene: TRBJ2-1
abundance: .
v_gene: TRBV6-1
CDR3nt: TGTGCCAGCAGTGCGGGGACTACCCCGTACAATGAGCAGTTCTTC
CDR3aa: CASSAGTTPYNEQFF

d_gene: .
j_gene: TRBJ2-3
abundance: .
v_gene: TRBV14
CDR3nt: TGTGCCAGCAGCCCATTTAGCACAGATACGCAGTATTTT
CDR3aa: CASSPFSTDTQYF

d_gene: TRBD1
j_gene: TRBJ1-2
abundance: .
v_gene: TRBV5-1
CDR3nt: TGCGCCAGCAGCTTCGGACAGGGCTATGGCTACACCTTC
CDR3aa: CASSFGQGYGYTF

d_gene: .
j_gene: TRBJ2-1
abundance: .
v_gene: TRBV7-9
CDR3nt: TGTGCCAGCAGCTCCCCGAGCCCTAACCGGTTCTTC
CDR3aa: CASSSPSPNRFF

d_gene: .
j_gene: TRBJ2-2
abundance: .
v_gene: TRBV23-1
CDR3nt: TGCGCCAGCAGTCCTTCTTGCGGGGGCGTAAAGCGGGTTTTGGGTACCGGGGAGCTGTTTTTT
CDR3aa: CASSPSCGGVKRVLGTGELFF

d_gene: TRBD1
j_gene: TRBJ1-1
abundance: .
v_gene: TRBV29-1
CDR3nt: TGCAGCGTTGATTATGTTACAGGACAGGGAAAGGCTTTCTTT
CDR3aa: CSVDYVTGQGKAFF

d_gene: TRBD2
j_gene: TRBJ2-1
abundance: .
v_gene: TRBV27
CDR3nt: TGTGCCAGCAGTTTAGGTCCCTTCGGACTAGCGGGTTACAATGAGCAGTTCTTC
CDR3aa: CASSLGPFGLAGYNEQFF

d_gene: .
j_gene: TRBJ1-1
abundance: .
v_gene: TRBV29-1
CDR3nt: TGCAGCGTCAGGCTGCAGGGGACTGAAGCTTTCTTT
CDR3aa: CSVRLQGTEAFF

d_gene: .
j_gene: TRBJ2-5
abundance: .
v_gene: TRBV18
CDR3nt: TGTGCCAGCTCATCGCAGGGGGGCCTTATGGAGACCCAGTACTTC
CDR3aa: CASSSQGGLMETQYF

d_gene: .
j_gene: TRBJ2-6
abundance: .
v_gene: TRBV6-1
CDR3nt: TGTGCCAGCAGTGAAAGGGGTATAGTAGGGCACCAATCTGGGGCCAACGTCCTGACTTTC
CDR3aa: CASSERGIVGHQSGANVLTF

d_gene: TRBD2
j_gene: TRBJ2-1
abundance: few
v_gene: TRBV5-1
CDR3nt: TGCGCCAGCAGCTTTATCGGGACTAGCGGGGTATACAATGAGCAGTTCTTC
CDR3aa: CASSFIGTSGVYNEQFF

d_gene: .
j_gene: TRBJ2-2
abundance: .
v_gene: TRBV6-5
CDR3nt: TGTGCCAGCAGTTACTCGGAGGCCGGGGAGCTGTTTTTT
CDR3aa: CASSYSEAGELFF

d_gene: .
j_gene: TRBJ2-2
abundance: .
v_gene: TRBV6-6
CDR3nt: TGTGCCAGCAGACTGGACACGAGAACCGGGGAGCTGTTTTTT
CDR3aa: CASRLDTRTGELFF

d_gene: .
j_gene: TRBJ2-5
abundance: .
v_gene: TRBV7-3
CDR3nt: TGTGCCAGCAGTTATAATCCCGGGGGGACCCAGTACTTC
CDR3aa: CASSYNPGGTQYF

d_gene: .
j_gene: TRBJ2-3
abundance: once
v_gene: TRBV4-3
CDR3nt: TGCGCCAGCAGCCAAGATACAGGCACAGATACGCAGTATTTT
CDR3aa: CASSQDTGTDTQYF

d_gene: TRBD2
j_gene: TRBJ2-7
abundance: once
v_gene: TRBV7-2
CDR3nt: TGTGCCAGCAGCCTTTCTCTAGCGGGGATGCAGTACTTC
CDR3aa: CASSLSLAGMQYF

d_gene: TRBD1
j_gene: TRBJ1-2
abundance: .
v_gene: TRBV5-8
CDR3nt: TGTGCCAGCAGTCCCCGCACGACAGGGAGAGACTATGGCTACACCTTC
CDR3aa: CASSPRTTGRDYGYTF

d_gene: .
j_gene: TRBJ2-7
abundance: .
v_gene: TRBV28
CDR3nt: TGTGCCAGCAGTCTCTCCTACTACGAGCAGTACTTC
CDR3aa: CASSLSYYEQYF

d_gene: TRBD2
j_gene: TRBJ2-7
abundance: .
v_gene: TRBV10-3
CDR3nt: TGTGCCATCAGGGGACTAGCAGCCCCCTACGAGCAGTACTTC
CDR3aa: CAIRGLAAPYEQYF

d_gene: .
j_gene: TRBJ2-4
abundance: .
v_gene: TRBV2
CDR3nt: TGTGCCAGCAGTGAAATTAATGGGCCCAAAAACATTCAGTACTTC
CDR3aa: CASSEINGPKNIQYF

d_gene: .
j_gene: TRBJ1-1
abundance: .
v_gene: TRBV29-1
CDR3nt: TGCAGCGCGACTCGAAGCACTGAAGCTTTCTTT
CDR3aa: CSATRSTEAFF

d_gene: TRBD1
j_gene: TRBJ2-3
abundance: once
v_gene: TRBV5-1
CDR3nt: TGCGCCAGCAGCCCAGGACAGGGATCGGATACGCAGTATTTT
CDR3aa: CASSPGQGSDTQYF

d_gene: TRBD2
j_gene: TRBJ2-3
abundance: .
v_gene: TRBV7-7
CDR3nt: TGTGCCAGCAGCCCTCGGGGGGATGGCACAGATACGCAGTATTTT
CDR3aa: CASSPRGDGTDTQYF

d_gene: TRBD1
j_gene: TRBJ1-1
abundance: .
v_gene: TRBV12-5
CDR3nt: TGTGCTAGTGGTTTGGTAACAGGGGTAGCCGAAGCTTTCTTT
CDR3aa: CASGLVTGVAEAFF

d_gene: TRBD1
j_gene: TRBJ2-7
abundance: .
v_gene: TRBV4-1
CDR3nt: TGCGCCAGCAGCCAAGGGACAGGGAAAGGATACGAGCAGTACTTC
CDR3aa: CASSQGTGKGYEQYF